A single sample gave rise to the 7 T cell receptor beta chains below, sequenced in a study of T-cell memory formation after mild COVID-19. MiXCR, applied by TCRdb to the 5' RACE reads, yields one record per CDR3 protein. The sample has 110,000 to 150,000 distinct CDR3 sequences, around 14% seen once. Source material: PBMCs or a T cell subset sorted from them (not recorded which). These receptors all come from an adult woman who had mild COVID-19 (a few samples of this study predate the infection). Cell type and time point are not known.

The chain uses TRBV19 and TRBJ2-5; perhaps D is TRBD1 or TRBD2 (6 bases each). V was pared by 6 bases and J by 5 bases, with 13 bases between. The CDR3 totals 13 residues. Germline assignment: CDR1 LNHDA and CDR2 SQIVND (reference sequence). CDR3 amino acids: CASRSRGRETQYF. The CDR3 DNA sequence: TGTGCCAGTAGATCCCGGGGGCGTGAGACCCAGTACTTC.

The chain recombines TRBV6-5 with TRBJ1-1; no reliable D call. The V end was cut by 0 bases, the J end by 5 bases, with 13 bases between. The germline CDR1 and CDR2 sequences are MNHEY and SVGAGI. This CDR3 has 15 amino acids. The CDR3, as DNA: TGTGCCAGCAGTTACTCCTTTGGGGAGTATACTGAAGCTTTCTTT. As protein: CASSYSFGEYTEAFF.

This clonotype was recorded a few times. The V call is TRBV6-2 or TRBV6-3, the J call TRBJ2-7, with a tentative D call TRBD1 (5 bases). V was pared by 4 bases and J by 4 bases, with 11 bases between. Per the germline V gene, CDR1 is MNHEY and CDR2 is SVGEGT. The CDR3 is 13 residues long. The CDR3 DNA sequence: TGTGCCAGCAGTTGGACACAATTTTACGAGCAGTACTTC. Translated: CASSWTQFYEQYF.

This clonotype was detected many times. The rearrangement joins TRBV7-9 to TRBJ2-1; 16 nucleotides match TRBD2. The V and J ends lost 5 bases and 7 bases, in that order; junction bases with no gene match: 8. The CDR3 sequence is 17 residues long. Germline V gives CDR1 SEHNR, CDR2 FQNEAQ (reference sequence). CDR3 coding DNA: TGTGCCAGCAGCCCGGGACTAGCGGGAGGGCTCACGAATGAGCAGTTCTTC. This codes for CASSPGLAGGLTNEQFF. Full variable domain (remainder filled in from reference TRBV7-9 and TRBJ2-1): DTGVSQNPRHKITKRGQNVTFRCDPISEHNRLYWYRQTLGQGPEFLTYFQNEAQLEKSRLLSDRFSAERPKGSFSTLEIQRTEQGDSAMYLCASSPGLAGGLTNEQFFGPGTRLTVL.

This clonotype was picked up a small number of times. The J gene is TRBJ2-7, the V gene TRBV7-9; weak D call: TRBD2 (6 bases). V lost 0 bases and J 2 bases, leaving 11 bases between the germline ends. CDR3 length: 15 residues. Per the germline V gene, CDR1 is SEHNR and CDR2 is FQNEAQ (reference sequence). The CDR3 is CASSLAGGLAYEQYF. Written as DNA, the CDR3 is TGTGCCAGCAGCTTAGCGGGGGGACTGGCCTACGAGCAGTACTTC.

This clonotype has more than one count but fewer than ten. The chain combines TRBV24-1 with TRBJ2-1, with a tentative D call TRBD2 (5 bases). Between the trimmed V and J ends, which lost 2 bases and 4 bases, there was a span of 20 bases. The CDR3 has 18 amino acids. The V gene's germline CDR1 is KGHDR and CDR2 SFDVKD. CDR3: CATSDSREAQYHYNEQFF. CDR3 nucleotide sequence: TGTGCCACCAGTGATTCCCGGGAAGCCCAATACCATTACAATGAGCAGTTCTTC.

This clonotype was recorded at least ten times. This sequence joins TRBV7-6 and TRBJ2-7, with a possible D match to TRBD1 (5 bases). The CDR3 has 12 residues. Trimming stripped 4 bases from V and 6 bases from J, with 10 bases between. The germline V gene has CDR1 SGHVS and CDR2 FNYEAQ. CDR3 bases: TGTGCCAGCAGCTGGGGCTCGGGCGAGCAGTACTTC. As protein: CASSWGSGEQYF.